The T cell receptor (beta chain) described here comes from a study of regulatory T cells in long-lasting Graves disease. General observations from the study: The study found persistent patients shared more public clonotypes (approximately 2,700) than new patients (about 990).

This clonotype has at least ten counts. Its antigen is still unknown. Time point indicated: newly diagnosed GD, antithyroid drugs for less than 3 months. Isolated PBMC RNA provided the starting material for the TCR library. Through Arm-PCR of CDR3 regions and iRepertoire HTBI primers, TCR beta libraries were built. In TCRdb, the multiplex PCR reads were re-called with MiXCR into one record per CDR3 protein. The sample lists a few hundred thousand distinct CDR3 sequences, over 15% occurring once. The same sample was also studied in work on T cells in Graves' hyperthyroidism and ophthalmopathy. That work contributes: Most expanded thyroid clonotypes above 0.001 recurred in blood.

The clonotype originates from a man aged 40-49 years with Graves disease. The source was peripheral blood mononuclear cells (PBMCs), collected at new diagnosis, from a patient treated with antithyroid drugs.

CDR3 region: CASSSWGRGNEKLFF. The DNA of the CDR3 is TGTGCCAGCAGCTCCTGGGGGAGAGGAAATGAAAAACTGTTTTTT. The V and J genes are TRBV11-2 and TRBJ1-4, with D tentatively TRBD1 (5 bases). From germline, CDR1 is SGHAT and CDR2 FQNNGV. Trimming removed 4 bases at V and 5 bases at J, with 14 bases between. The CDR3 spans 15 residues.